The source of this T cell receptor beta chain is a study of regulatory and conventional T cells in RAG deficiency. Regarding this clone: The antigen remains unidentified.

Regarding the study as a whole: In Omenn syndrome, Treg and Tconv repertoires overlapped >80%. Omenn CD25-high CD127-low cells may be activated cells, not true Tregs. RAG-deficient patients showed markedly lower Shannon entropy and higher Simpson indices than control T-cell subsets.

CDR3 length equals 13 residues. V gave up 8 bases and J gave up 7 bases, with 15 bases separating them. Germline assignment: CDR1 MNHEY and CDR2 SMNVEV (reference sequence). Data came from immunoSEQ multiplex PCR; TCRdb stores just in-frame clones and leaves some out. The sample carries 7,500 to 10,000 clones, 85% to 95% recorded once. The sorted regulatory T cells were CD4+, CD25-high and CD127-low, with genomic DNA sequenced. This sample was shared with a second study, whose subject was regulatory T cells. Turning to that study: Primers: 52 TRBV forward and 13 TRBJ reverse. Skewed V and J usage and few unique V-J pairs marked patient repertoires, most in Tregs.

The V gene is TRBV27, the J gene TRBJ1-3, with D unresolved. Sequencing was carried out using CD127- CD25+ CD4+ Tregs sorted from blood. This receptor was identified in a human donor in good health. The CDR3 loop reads CASDSGIRNTIYF. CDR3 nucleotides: TGTGCCAGCGATTCAGGAATTCGGAACACCATATATTTT.